The 25 T cell receptor beta chains reported below all come from one sample, sequenced in a study of post-analysis software for immune sequencing data. Study results and limitations: Controls showed lower frequencies than patients for five TRBV segments, and TRBV5-6, TRBV5-1 and TRBV20-1 were among these.

Built from TCR beta cDNA, the libraries had unique molecular identifiers in them. One entry per CDR3 protein results from TCRdb running MiXCR on the PCR reads. The sample carries 820,000 or so distinct CDR3 sequences, roughly 58% recorded once. No antigens are known for them. The specimen sequenced was blood. These receptors were obtained from a girl aged 5-17 years with multiple sclerosis.

This clonotype has only a few counts. V usage is TRBV29-1 and J usage is TRBJ2-7, with unresolved D. CDR1 is SQVTM and CDR2 is ANQGSEA in the germline V gene. Trimming stripped 2 bases from V and 6 bases from J, with 11 bases between. This CDR3 region has 12 residues. CDR3 DNA: TGCAGCGTTGAAATCTCCGTGACCGAGCAGTACTTC. This codes for CSVEISVTEQYF.

This clonotype appeared a few times. This chain connects TRBV14 to TRBJ2-1, with TRBD2 identical over 7 bases. CDR3 size: 16 residues. The V gene end was trimmed by 2 bases and the J gene end by 7 bases; junction bases not matched to a gene: 11. The germline CDR1 and CDR2 sequences are SGHDN and FVKESK. CDR3 in amino acids: CASSQFGGSSMNEQFF. CDR3 DNA sequence: TGTGCCAGCAGCCAATTCGGCGGGAGCAGTATGAATGAGCAGTTCTTC.

The chain joins TRBV7-9 to TRBJ2-1; a possible D gene is TRBD2 (5 bases). CDR1 and CDR2 (germline): SEHNR, FQNEAQ (reference sequence). This CDR3 spans 13 amino acids. The V end lost 3 bases, the J end lost 6 bases, and 9 bases lay between the germline ends. This chain's CDR3 is CASSFASFNEQFF. For the CDR3, the DNA is TGTGCCAGCAGCTTTGCTAGCTTCAATGAGCAGTTCTTC.

This chain joins TRBV29-1 and TRBJ1-2; 9 bases fit TRBD1. The CDR3 is 14 residues long. Germline lookup yields CDR1 SQVTM and CDR2 ANQGSEA. V dropped 1 base and J dropped 2; count of bases not matched to a gene: 2. The chain's CDR3 is CSVEVGTGNYGYTF. The DNA for the CDR3 is TGCAGCGTTGAAGTTGGGACAGGGAACTATGGCTACACCTTC.

This clonotype was seen a single time. The rearrangement links TRBV20-1 to TRBJ2-7; unclear D gene. The CDR3 contains 11 residues. V lost 6 bases and J 6 bases, leaving 12 bases between the germline ends. The germline V gene encodes CDR1 DFQATT and CDR2 SNEGSKA (reference sequence). The CDR3 reads CSARFRSEQYF. The CDR3 nucleotides read TGCAGTGCCCGATTCAGGTCCGAGCAGTACTTC.

This clonotype was observed a handful of times. The chain carries TRBV5-1 and TRBJ2-1, with D hard to call. Germline assignment: CDR1 SGHRS and CDR2 YFSETQ. The V and J ends lost 0 bases and 8 bases respectively, with 15 bases between them. The CDR3 extends over 15 amino acids. The CDR3 region has the DNA TGCGCCAGCAGCTTGGAGGCAGGTGGTAGGGATGAGCAGTTCTTC. Translating it yields CASSLEAGGRDEQFF.

The chain carries TRBV3-1 and TRBJ2-2; D tentatively reads TRBD1 or TRBD2 (6 bases each). Trimming cost V 8 bases and J 1 base, with 17 bases left between them. Germline CDR1 reads LGHDT; CDR2 reads YNNKEL (reference sequence). This CDR3 region has 16 residues. Here the CDR3 DNA reads TGTGCCAGCTCATTGTCGGGGGCTAAGAACACCGGGGAGCTGTTTTTT. Its translation: CASSLSGAKNTGELFF.

This clonotype was detected a few times. The CDR3 DNA follows: TGTGCCAGCAGCGTAGCTGAGGGTACGAGAGAGACCCAGTACTTC. Translating gives CASSVAEGTRETQYF. The rearrangement joins TRBV9 to TRBJ2-5; weak D call: TRBD2 (5 bases). The CDR3 consists of 15 residues. CDR1 and CDR2 from the germline V gene are SGDLS and YYNGEE. Trimming shortened V by 0 bases and J by 4 bases, and 13 bases separated the two germline ends. The whole variable domain, filled in from reference TRBV9 and TRBJ2-5, reads DSGVTQTPKHLITATGQRVTLRCSPRSGDLSVYWYQQSLDQGLQFLIQYYNGEERAKGNILERFSAQQFPDLHSELNLSSLELGDSALYFCASSVAEGTRETQYFGPGTRLLVL.

The chain has TRBV7-9 and TRBJ2-5; unclear D gene. V was cut by 1 base and J by 0 bases, with 12 bases left in between. CDR3 length: 16 amino acids. Germline loops: CDR1 SEHNR, CDR2 FQNEAQ (reference sequence). The CDR3: CASSLGRNLYQETQYF. Written as DNA, the CDR3 is TGTGCCAGCAGCTTAGGGCGAAACTTGTACCAAGAGACCCAGTACTTC.

This clonotype was detected a few times. The chain is built from TRBV29-1 and TRBJ1-2; possibly TRBD1 for D (5 bases). Germline V CDR1 and CDR2: SQVTM, ANQGSEA. This CDR3 is built from 13 residues. V was shortened by 3 bases and J by 2 bases, with 10 bases between the two germline ends. The CDR3 reads CSVDAGTNYGYTF. CDR3 DNA: TGCAGCGTTGATGCAGGGACCAACTATGGCTACACCTTC.

The J gene is TRBJ2-1, the V gene TRBV5-1; 11 bases fit TRBD2. The CDR3 consists of 17 residues. The germline V gene has CDR1 SGHRS and CDR2 YFSETQ. V lost 5 bases to trimming and J lost 4 bases; unmatched junction nucleotides: 11. The CDR3 DNA reads TGCGCCAGCAGATCGGGGGCTAGCGGGAGGTCGTACAATGAGCAGTTCTTC. Amino acids: CASRSGASGRSYNEQFF.

This clonotype came up once. The V call is TRBV7-6, the J call TRBJ2-5; no definite D call. The CDR3 spans 15 residues. V was shortened by 1 base and J by 0 bases, with 9 bases between the two germline ends. Germline assignment: CDR1 SGHVS and CDR2 FNYEAQ. The CDR3 coding sequence is TGTGCCAGCAGCTTAGACCTGGCGTACCAAGAGACCCAGTACTTC. Protein sequence: CASSLDLAYQETQYF.

V usage is TRBV4-2 and J usage is TRBJ2-7; 8 bases match TRBD1. V dropped 3 bases and J dropped 2; count of bases not matched to a gene: 6. Germline assignment: CDR1 LGHNA and CDR2 YNFKEQ. The CDR3 totals 15 residues. The CDR3 nucleotides read TGTGCCAGCAGCCAGACCGGGACAGGACCCTACGAGCAGTACTTC. It codes for CASSQTGTGPYEQYF.

This sequence joins TRBV6-1 and TRBJ2-7, with D tentatively TRBD1 (7 bases). CDR3 size: 16 residues. V shed 3 bases and J shed 5 bases, with 20 bases lying between them. Germline V gene lookup returns CDR1 MNHNS and CDR2 SASEGT. Here the CDR3 reads CASSDPGGMSSHEQYF. The DNA for the CDR3 is TGTGCCAGCAGTGACCCAGGGGGGATGAGTTCCCACGAGCAGTACTTC.

This clonotype was seen a handful of times. The chain combines TRBV7-9 with TRBJ2-3, with TRBD2 as a possible D gene (5 bases). CDR3 length: 16 amino acids. V lost 1 base and J 0 bases, leaving 11 bases between the germline ends. The germline V gene encodes CDR1 SEHNR and CDR2 FQNEAQ (reference sequence). CDR3 sequence reads: CASSLGEGGSTDTQYF. CDR3 nucleotide sequence: TGTGCCAGCAGCTTAGGAGAAGGCGGGAGCACAGATACGCAGTATTTT.

The V and J genes are TRBV9 and TRBJ2-3, with no clear D. Trimming shortened V by 4 bases and J by 0 bases, and 15 bases separated the two germline ends. Germline assignment: CDR1 SGDLS and CDR2 YYNGEE. The CDR3 spans 16 residues. The CDR3 DNA reads TGTGCCAGCAGCCTTGGACCGGGCGAAAGCACAGATACGCAGTATTTT. Its translation: CASSLGPGESTDTQYF.

The J gene is TRBJ2-4, the V gene TRBV27, with D possibly matching TRBD2 (5 bases). Trimming took off 2 bases at V and 0 bases at J, with 11 bases between the two ends. CDR1 is MNHEY, CDR2 SMNVEV, per germline (reference sequence). The CDR3 loop spans 16 amino acids. The CDR3 DNA is TGTGCCAGCAGTTTAGCCGGGATTTCAGCCAAAAACATTCAGTACTTC. It codes for CASSLAGISAKNIQYF.

This chain links TRBV5-1 with TRBJ2-1; TRBD1 matches at 7 bases. CDR3 length: 14 amino acids. Trimming took 3 bases from V and 5 from J; bases not matched to a gene: 5. CDR1 SGHRS and CDR2 YFSETQ come from the germline V gene. This CDR3 is CASSSRTGHNEQFF. DNA for the CDR3: TGCGCCAGCAGCTCTAGGACAGGCCACAATGAGCAGTTCTTC.

Points on this clonotype: This could be a read error, since a much larger clone is one nucleotide away. J is TRBJ1-2 and V is TRBV20-1; no clear D. Germline CDR1 DFQATT, CDR2 SNEGSKA (reference sequence). CDR3 length equals 13 residues. V was shortened by 4 bases and J by 6 bases, with 15 bases between the two germline ends. This chain's CDR3 is CSAKDFRRHGYTF. The CDR3 DNA reads as TGCAGTGCTAAAGATTTTCGGCGGCATGGCTACACCTTC.

There are a few counts of this clonotype. J is TRBJ2-7 and V is TRBV29-1; no reliable D call. V lost 5 bases, J lost 3 bases, and 8 bases lay in between. Germline-derived CDR1 and CDR2 are SQVTM and ANQGSEA. CDR3 length: 11 residues. CDR3 nucleotides: TGCAGCGTTTATCTCGGCTACGAGCAGTACTTC. Protein product: CSVYLGYEQYF.

The rearrangement joins TRBV29-1 to TRBJ2-6; the D is unclear. Germline V gives CDR1 SQVTM, CDR2 ANQGSEA. CDR3 length: 13 amino acids. The CDR3 loop reads CSFSDPGANVLTF. The CDR3 DNA follows: TGCAGTTTCTCGGACCCTGGGGCCAACGTCCTGACTTTC.

This clonotype has a single count. DNA for the CDR3: TGTGCCAGCAGCTTAGTGGTTCCTGCCTCCTACGAGCAGTACTTC. It specifies CASSLVVPASYEQYF. The V gene is TRBV11-2, the J gene TRBJ2-7; D uncertain. Deletions cut 1 base from V and 0 bases from J, with 10 bases between. Germline V gene data show CDR1 as SGHAT and CDR2 as FQNNGV. The CDR3 length is 15 residues.

This clonotype was seen only a few times. The chain carries TRBV2 and TRBJ2-1; 9 bases align to TRBD2. V dropped 2 bases and J dropped 4; count of bases not matched to a gene: 3. The CDR3 has 15 residues. Per the germline V gene, CDR1 is SNHLY and CDR2 is FYNNEI. This CDR3 is CASSERLAGYNEQFF. DNA of the CDR3: TGTGCCAGCAGTGAAAGGCTAGCGGGGTACAATGAGCAGTTCTTC.

This chain uses TRBV3-1 with TRBJ2-2; 13 bases line up with TRBD2. The CDR3 covers 18 residues. The junction had 11 bases not matched to a gene; V was cut back by 4 bases and J by 6 bases. CDR1 and CDR2 (germline): LGHDT, YNNKEL (reference sequence). Here the CDR3 DNA reads TGTGCCAGCAGCCCCCCCGGAGGACTAGCGGGAGACCCCGGGGAGCTGTTTTTT. It encodes CASSPPGGLAGDPGELFF.

The rearrangement uses TRBV4-1 and TRBJ2-5; 7 nucleotides agree with TRBD1. Germline CDR1 MGHRA, CDR2 YSYEKL. Unmatched junction bases numbered 2, after V lost 1 base and J lost 3 bases. The CDR3 consists of 14 residues. The CDR3 spells CASSQGQGEETQYF. The CDR3 coding sequence is TGCGCCAGCAGCCAAGGACAGGGAGAAGAGACCCAGTACTTC.